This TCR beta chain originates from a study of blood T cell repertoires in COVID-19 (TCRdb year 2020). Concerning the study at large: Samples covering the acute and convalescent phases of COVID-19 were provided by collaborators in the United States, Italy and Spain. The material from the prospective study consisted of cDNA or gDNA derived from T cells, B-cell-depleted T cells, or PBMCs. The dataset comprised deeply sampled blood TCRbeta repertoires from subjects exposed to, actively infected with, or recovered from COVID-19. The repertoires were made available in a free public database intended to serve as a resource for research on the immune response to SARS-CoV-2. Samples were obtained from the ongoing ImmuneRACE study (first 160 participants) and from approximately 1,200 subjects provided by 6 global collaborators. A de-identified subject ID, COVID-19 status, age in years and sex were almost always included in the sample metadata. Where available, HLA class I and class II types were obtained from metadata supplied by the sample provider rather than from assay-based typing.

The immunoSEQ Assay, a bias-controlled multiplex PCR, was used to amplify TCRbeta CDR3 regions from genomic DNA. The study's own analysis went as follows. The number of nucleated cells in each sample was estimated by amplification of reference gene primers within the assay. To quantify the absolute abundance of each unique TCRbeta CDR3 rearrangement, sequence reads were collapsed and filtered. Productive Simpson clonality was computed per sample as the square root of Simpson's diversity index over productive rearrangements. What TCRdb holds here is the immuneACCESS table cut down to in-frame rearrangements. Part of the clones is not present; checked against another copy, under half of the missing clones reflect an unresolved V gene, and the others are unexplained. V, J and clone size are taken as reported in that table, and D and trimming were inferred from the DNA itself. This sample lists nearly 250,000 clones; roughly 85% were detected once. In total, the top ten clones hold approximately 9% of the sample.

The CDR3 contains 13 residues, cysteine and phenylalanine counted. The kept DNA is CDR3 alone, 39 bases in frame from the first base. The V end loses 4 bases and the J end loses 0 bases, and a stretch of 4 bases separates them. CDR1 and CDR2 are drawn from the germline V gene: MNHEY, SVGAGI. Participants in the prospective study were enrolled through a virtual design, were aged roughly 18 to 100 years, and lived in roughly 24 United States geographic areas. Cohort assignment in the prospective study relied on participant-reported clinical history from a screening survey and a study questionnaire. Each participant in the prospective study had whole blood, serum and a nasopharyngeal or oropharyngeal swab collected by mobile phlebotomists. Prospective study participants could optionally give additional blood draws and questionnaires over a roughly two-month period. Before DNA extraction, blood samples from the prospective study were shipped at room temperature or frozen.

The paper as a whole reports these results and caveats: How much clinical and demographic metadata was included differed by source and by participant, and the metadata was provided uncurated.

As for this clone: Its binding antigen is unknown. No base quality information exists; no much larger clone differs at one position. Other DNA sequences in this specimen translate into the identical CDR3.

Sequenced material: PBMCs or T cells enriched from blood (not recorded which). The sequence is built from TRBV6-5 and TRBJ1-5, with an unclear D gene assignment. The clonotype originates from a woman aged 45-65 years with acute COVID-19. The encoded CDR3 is CASSLNSNQPQHF. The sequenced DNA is TGTGCCAGCAGTTTAAATAGCAATCAGCCCCAGCATTTT.